Following are 8 T cell receptor beta chains from one sample sequenced in a study of blood T cell repertoires in COVID-19. Measured with immunoSEQ multiplex PCR; TCRdb has only the in-frame clones, and not every one. The sample lists 55,000 to 70,000 clones; roughly 85% were seen once. The sequencing input was peripheral blood. The receptor set was obtained from a woman aged 50 to 60 with COVID-19, enrolled during active disease.

The chain carries TRBV4-1 and TRBJ1-3; D perhaps matches TRBD1 (6 bases). This CDR3 is 15 amino acids long. CDR1 is MGHRA, CDR2 YSYEKL, per germline. V gave up 1 base and J gave up 2 bases, with 9 bases separating them. DNA of the CDR3: TGCGCCAGCAGCCAAGGGGGGCCAGCTGGAAACACCATATATTTT. Its translation is CASSQGGPAGNTIYF.

This rearrangement joins TRBV6-2 or TRBV6-3 to TRBJ2-7, with 9 bases lining up with TRBD2. Germline CDR1 MNHEY, CDR2 SVGEGT. This CDR3 is 14 amino acids long. Germline trimming cut 6 bases from V and 2 bases from J; bases unmatched to any gene: 5. Written as DNA, the CDR3 is TGTGCCAGCAGCTCCGGGACTAGCCCCTACGAGCAGTACTTC. Its translation is CASSSGTSPYEQYF.

The rearrangement uses TRBV19 and TRBJ1-1, with unresolved D. V lost 4 bases to trimming and J lost 0 bases, with 9 bases between them. Germline V gene data show CDR1 as LNHDA and CDR2 as SQIVND (reference sequence). This CDR3 is 14 amino acids long. The CDR3 sequence is CASSTVALNTEAFF. The CDR3 DNA reads TGTGCCAGTAGTACTGTGGCATTGAACACTGAAGCTTTCTTT. The variable domain in full, completed from reference TRBV19 and TRBJ1-1, reads DGGITQSPKYLFRKEGQNVTLSCEQNLNHDAMYWYRQDPGQGLRLIYYSQIVNDFQKGDIAEGYSVSREKKESFPLTVTSAQKNPTAFYLCASSTVALNTEAFFGQGTRLTVV.

This chain uses TRBV7-8 with TRBJ2-1, with 8 bases that match TRBD2. Per the germline V gene, CDR1 is SGHVS and CDR2 is FQNEAQ. The CDR3 extends over 15 amino acids. V was pared by 5 bases and J by 6 bases, with 9 bases of the junction left unmatched. The DNA for the CDR3 is TGTGCCAGCAGCATTAGCGGGACCATCGGCAATGAGCAGTTCTTC. It is translated as CASSISGTIGNEQFF.

The genes are TRBV10-3 and TRBJ2-7, with 7 nucleotides matching TRBD2. This CDR3 has 15 amino acids. The junction had 9 bases not matched to a gene; V was cut back by 3 bases and J by 4 bases. CDR1 ENHRY and CDR2 SYGVKD come from the germline V gene. The CDR3 bases are TGTGCCATCAGTGACGGGTGGGAGGGCCGATACGAGCAGTACTTC. The encoded protein is CAISDGWEGRYEQYF.

The sample holds a few counts of this clone. This chain uses TRBV5-1 with TRBJ2-5, with 7 bases identical to TRBD2. J was trimmed by 4 bases and V by 0 bases; bases with no gene match: 0. Germline V gene lookup returns CDR1 SGHRS and CDR2 YFSETQ. The CDR3 consists of 13 residues. CDR3: CASSLAGGETQYF. The CDR3 DNA is TGCGCCAGCAGCTTGGCGGGAGGAGAGACCCAGTACTTC.

A few counts support this clone. The gene calls are TRBV11-2 and TRBJ1-4; D is uncertain. Trimming left V 4 bases short and J 7 bases short, with 16 bases between. The germline V gene encodes CDR1 SGHAT and CDR2 FQNNGV. This CDR3 spans 15 amino acids. The DNA of the CDR3 is TGTGCCAGCAGCTACCGAGGCCCAAGAAGTGAAAAACTGTTTTTT. Translated, it gives CASSYRGPRSEKLFF.

This rearrangement joins TRBV7-2 to TRBJ2-1, with 11 bases aligning to TRBD2. Germline lookup yields CDR1 SGHTA and CDR2 FQGNSA. The V segment lost 5 bases and the J segment 2 bases; nucleotides outside the gene matches: 5. The CDR3 contains 16 residues. The CDR3 DNA reads as TGTGCCAGCAGCCTAAGACTAGCGGGGACCTACAATGAGCAGTTCTTC. Translation: CASSLRLAGTYNEQFF.